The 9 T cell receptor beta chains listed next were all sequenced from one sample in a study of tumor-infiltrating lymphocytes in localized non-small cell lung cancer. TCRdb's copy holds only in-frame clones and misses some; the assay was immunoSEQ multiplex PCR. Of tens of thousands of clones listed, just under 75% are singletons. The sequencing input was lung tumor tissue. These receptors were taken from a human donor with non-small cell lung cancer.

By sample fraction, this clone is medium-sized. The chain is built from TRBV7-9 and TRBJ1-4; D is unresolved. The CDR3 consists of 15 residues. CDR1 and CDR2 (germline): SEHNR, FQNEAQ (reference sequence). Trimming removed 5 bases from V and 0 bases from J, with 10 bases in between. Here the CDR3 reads CASSPDGSTNEKLFF. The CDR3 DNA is TGTGCCAGCAGCCCGGACGGATCAACTAATGAAAAACTGTTTTTT.

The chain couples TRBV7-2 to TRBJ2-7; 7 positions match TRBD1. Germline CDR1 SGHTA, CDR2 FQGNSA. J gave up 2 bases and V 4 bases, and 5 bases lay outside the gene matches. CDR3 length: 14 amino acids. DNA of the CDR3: TGTGCCAGCAGCTCCCGACAGGGACCCTACGAGCAGTACTTC. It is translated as CASSSRQGPYEQYF.

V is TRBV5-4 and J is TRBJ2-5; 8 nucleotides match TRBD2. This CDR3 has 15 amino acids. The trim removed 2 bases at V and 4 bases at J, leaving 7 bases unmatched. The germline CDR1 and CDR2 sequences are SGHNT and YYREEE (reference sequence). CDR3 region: CASSLTGGHPETQYF. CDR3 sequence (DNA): TGTGCCAGCAGCTTAACGGGGGGGCACCCAGAGACCCAGTACTTC.

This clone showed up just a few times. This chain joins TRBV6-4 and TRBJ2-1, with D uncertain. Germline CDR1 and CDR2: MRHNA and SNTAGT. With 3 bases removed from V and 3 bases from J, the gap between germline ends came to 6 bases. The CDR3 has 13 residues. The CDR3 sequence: CASSESDYNEQFF. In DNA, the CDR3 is TGTGCCAGCAGTGAAAGTGACTACAATGAGCAGTTCTTC.

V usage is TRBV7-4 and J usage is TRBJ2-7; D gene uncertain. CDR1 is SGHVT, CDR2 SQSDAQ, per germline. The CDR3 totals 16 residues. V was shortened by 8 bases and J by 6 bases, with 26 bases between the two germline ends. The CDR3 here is CASHPEVASGALEQYF. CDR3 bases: TGTGCCAGCCACCCGGAAGTCGCCTCTGGAGCCCTCGAGCAGTACTTC. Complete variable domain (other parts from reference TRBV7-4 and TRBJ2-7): GAGVSQSPRYKVAKRGRDVALRCDSISGHVTLYWYRQTLGQGSEVLTYSQSDAQRDKSGRPSGRFSAERPERSVSTLKIQRTEQGDSAVYLCASHPEVASGALEQYFGPGTRLTVT.

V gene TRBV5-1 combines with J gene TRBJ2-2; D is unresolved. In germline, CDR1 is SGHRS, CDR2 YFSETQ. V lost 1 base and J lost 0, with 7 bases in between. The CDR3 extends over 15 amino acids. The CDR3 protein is CASSLYGPNTGELFF. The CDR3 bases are TGCGCCAGCAGCTTGTATGGGCCGAACACCGGGGAGCTGTTTTTT. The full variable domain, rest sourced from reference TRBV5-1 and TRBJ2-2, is KAGVTQTPRYLIKTRGQQVTLSCSPISGHRSVSWYQQTPGQGLQFLFEYFSETQRNKGNFPGRFSGRQFSNSRSEMNVSTLELGDSALYLCASSLYGPNTGELFFGEGSRLTVL.

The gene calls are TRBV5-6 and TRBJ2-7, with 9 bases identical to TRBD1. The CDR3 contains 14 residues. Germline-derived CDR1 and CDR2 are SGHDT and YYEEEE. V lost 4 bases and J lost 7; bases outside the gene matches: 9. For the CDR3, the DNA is TGTGCCAGCAGCGCCACAGGGGGCTCTCGGGAGCAGTACTTC. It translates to CASSATGGSREQYF. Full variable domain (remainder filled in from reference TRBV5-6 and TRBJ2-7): DAGVTQSPTHLIKTRGQQVTLRCSPKSGHDTVSWYQQALGQGPQFIFQYYEEEERQRGNFPDRFSGHQFPNYSSELNVNALLLGDSALYLCASSATGGSREQYFGPGTRLTVT.

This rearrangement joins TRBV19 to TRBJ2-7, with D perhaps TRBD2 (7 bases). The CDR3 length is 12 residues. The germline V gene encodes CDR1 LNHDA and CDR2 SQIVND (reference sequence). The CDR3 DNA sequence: TGTGACGGGGGGCATCTAGAGGGCGAGCAGTACTTC. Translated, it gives CDGGHLEGEQYF.

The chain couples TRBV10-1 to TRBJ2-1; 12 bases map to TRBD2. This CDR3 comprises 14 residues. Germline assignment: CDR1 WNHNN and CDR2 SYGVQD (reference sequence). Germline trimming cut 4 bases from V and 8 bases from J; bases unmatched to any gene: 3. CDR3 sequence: CASSASGGAHEQFF. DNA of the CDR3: TGCGCCAGCAGTGCTAGCGGGGGGGCCCATGAGCAGTTCTTC.